This passage covers 30 T cell receptor beta chains from one sample sequenced in a study of cytomegalovirus exposure and HLA in healthy donors. Use of 60 Vbeta and 13 Jbeta primers characterized the PCR. TCRdb's copy holds only in-frame clones and misses some; the assay was immunoSEQ multiplex PCR. The table lists over 150,000 clones, over 65% of them singletons, with roughly 1.4% in the top ten. Sequencing was performed on PBMCs. The source is a woman in her twenties or thirties in good health and CMV-seropositive.

This clone came up a few times. V gene TRBV25-1 combines with J gene TRBJ1-1; 9 positions match TRBD1. The CDR3 is 14 amino acids. V was clipped by 3 bases and J by 3 bases; unmatched bases: 2. Germline-derived CDR1 and CDR2 are MGHDK and SYGVNS. As DNA, the CDR3 is TGTGCCAGCAGTGACTGGACAGGGGACACTGAAGCTTTCTTT. Amino acids: CASSDWTGDTEAFF.

This clone was picked up one time. The chain couples TRBV28 to TRBJ2-7; D might be TRBD1 (6 bases). Germline V CDR1 and CDR2: MDHEN, SYDVKM. The V end lost 6 bases, the J end lost 3 bases, and 9 bases lay between the germline ends. The CDR3 runs 12 residues. The CDR3 reads CASRGDNYEQYF. In nucleotides, the CDR3 is TGTGCCAGCAGGGGGGACAACTACGAGCAGTACTTC.

This chain links TRBV6-1 with TRBJ1-4; no definite D call. Germline assignment: CDR1 MNHNS and CDR2 SASEGT. The CDR3 runs to 14 residues. Trimming took 7 bases from V and 0 from J, leaving 9 bases between them. CDR3: CASMEDPTNEKLFF. CDR3 nucleotides: TGTGCCAGCATGGAGGATCCAACTAATGAAAAACTGTTTTTT.

The CDR3 DNA follows: TGTGCCAGCAGCCATTGGACAGGGGGGACTTTCTTT. Translating gives CASSHWTGGTFF. The chain recombines TRBV14 with TRBJ1-1, with 10 bases aligning to TRBD1. From germline, CDR1 is SGHDN and CDR2 FVKESK. This CDR3 has 12 amino acids. Trimming removed 3 bases from V and 12 bases from J; junction bases left unmatched: 4.

Here the CDR3 DNA reads TGTGCCAGCAGCTTAGGGTTGGTAGCGGGAGGGGGGAGCTCCTACAATGAGCAGTTCTTC. Translation gives CASSLGLVAGGGSSYNEQFF. This sequence joins TRBV11-3 and TRBJ2-1; 11 nucleotides align to TRBD2. Germline CDR1 and CDR2: SGHNT and YENEEA. This CDR3 contains 20 residues. After removal of 1 base from V and 0 bases from J, the junction contained 11 bases not matched to a gene.

The chain employs TRBV4-3 and TRBJ2-2, with 8 bases fitting TRBD2. Germline CDR1 LGHNA, CDR2 YSLEER. The CDR3 consists of 18 residues. Unmatched junction bases numbered 10, after V lost 0 bases and J lost 4 bases. The CDR3 nucleotides read TGCGCCAGCAGCCAAGAGGGGGGGCCAGCGGGGGTCACCGGGGAGCTGTTTTTT. Residues: CASSQEGGPAGVTGELFF.

The J gene is TRBJ2-7, the V gene TRBV6-5; 8 positions agree with TRBD1. The CDR3 is 15 amino acids. The germline gives CDR1 MNHEY, CDR2 SVGAGI. Unmatched junction bases numbered 5, after V lost 0 bases and J lost 4 bases. The CDR3, as DNA: TGTGCCAGCAGTTACTCGTCCAGGGGGCTTTACGAGCAGTACTTC. Amino acid sequence: CASSYSSRGLYEQYF.

V usage is TRBV6-1 and J usage is TRBJ2-1, with TRBD2 identical over 12 bases. After removal of 1 base from V and 13 bases from J, the junction contained 8 bases not matched to a gene. CDR3 size: 15 residues. Germline values: CDR1 MNHNS, CDR2 SASEGT. CDR3 sequence (DNA): TGTGCCAGCAGTGAAGTTCCTAGCGGGAGGGGACCTCAGTTCTTC. As protein: CASSEVPSGRGPQFF.

The chain combines TRBV27 with TRBJ2-6, with 7 bases fitting TRBD1. The CDR3 has 17 amino acids. V dropped 6 bases and J dropped 1; count of bases not matched to a gene: 9. Germline CDR1 and CDR2: MNHEY and SMNVEV (reference sequence). CDR3 in DNA: TGTGCCAGCAGCTTGGGTAGGGGGCGGTCTGGGGCCAACGTCCTGACTTTC. Protein sequence: CASSLGRGRSGANVLTF.

J is TRBJ1-6 and V is TRBV27, with 9 bases matching TRBD1. V shed 8 bases, J shed 0 bases, and the junction held 11 bases outside the gene matches. The CDR3 is 18 residues long. Germline CDR1 is MNHEY and CDR2 is SMNVEV (reference sequence). The CDR3 DNA is TGTGCCAGCTCTCCGAGGGGACAGGGATCCTCCTATAATTCACCCCTCCACTTT. Its translation: CASSPRGQGSSYNSPLHF.

This chain connects TRBV5-4 to TRBJ1-1; 9 nucleotides align to TRBD1. This CDR3 comprises 14 residues. Germline V lookup: CDR1 SGHNT, CDR2 YYREEE (reference sequence). The J segment lost 2 bases and the V segment lost 9 bases, leaving 8 bases of the junction unmatched. As DNA, the CDR3 is TGTGCCATAGGACAGGGGAACTTAAACACTGAAGCTTTCTTT. Translation gives CAIGQGNLNTEAFF.

The chain carries TRBV28 and TRBJ1-1, with D hard to call. CDR3 length: 14 amino acids. Germline V gene data show CDR1 as MDHEN and CDR2 as SYDVKM. The V and J ends lost 5 bases and 4 bases respectively, with 14 bases between them. CDR3 coding DNA: TGTGCCAGCAGTCCCGCCCGACGGAGCACTGAAGCTTTCTTT. Its protein product is CASSPARRSTEAFF.

The chain links TRBV4-1 to TRBJ2-7, with D maybe TRBD2 (6 bases). CDR1 MGHRA and CDR2 YSYEKL come from the germline V gene. Trimming stripped 0 bases from V and 6 bases from J, with 15 bases between. This CDR3 has 15 residues. The CDR3 sequence is CASSQEGSWGGEQYF. DNA for the CDR3: TGCGCCAGCAGCCAAGAAGGCAGTTGGGGAGGCGAGCAGTACTTC.

This clone occurred once. In the same sample, other DNA sequences code for this CDR3. V gene TRBV6-5 combines with J gene TRBJ2-7; D gene ambiguous. The germline CDR1 and CDR2 sequences are MNHEY and SVGAGI. The CDR3 spans 13 residues. Trimming stripped 2 bases from V and 1 base from J, with 6 bases between. The CDR3 reads CASSYGQSYEQYF. In nucleotides, the CDR3 is TGTGCCAGCAGTTACGGGCAGTCCTACGAGCAGTACTTC.

The chain is built from TRBV6-1 and TRBJ1-5; 11 nucleotides match TRBD1. From germline, CDR1 is MNHNS and CDR2 SASEGT. The CDR3 totals 14 residues. Trimming took 8 bases from V and 9 from J; bases not matched to a gene: 9. CDR3 loop: CASLAGTGGSPQHF. The CDR3 DNA reads TGTGCCAGCCTAGCCGGGACAGGGGGATCGCCCCAGCATTTT.

V and J are TRBV14 and TRBJ2-7; 9 nucleotides align to TRBD2. Germline CDR1 is SGHDN and CDR2 is FVKESK. V trimming: 4 bases; J trimming: 3 bases; junction bases outside the gene matches: 7. The CDR3 contains 15 residues. As DNA, the CDR3 is TGTGCCAGCAGCCGCCATAGCGGGAGAGTCTACGAGCAGTACTTC. The encoded protein is CASSRHSGRVYEQYF.

This chain joins TRBV4-3 and TRBJ1-4; 9 bases map to TRBD1. CDR1 is LGHNA, CDR2 YSLEER, per germline. Trimming at V came to 1 base and at J to 7 bases, leaving 7 bases not matched to a gene. CDR3 length: 16 amino acids. CDR3 region: CASSQGSGQGTEKLFF. The CDR3 DNA is TGCGCCAGCAGCCAAGGATCTGGACAGGGGACTGAAAAACTGTTTTTT.

This chain connects TRBV30 to TRBJ2-1, with 9 bases identical to TRBD2. CDR3 size: 15 residues. Germline V gene data show CDR1 as GTSNPN and CDR2 as SVGIG (reference sequence). The V gene end was trimmed by 5 bases and the J gene end by 9 bases; junction bases not matched to a gene: 14. As DNA, the CDR3 is TGTGCCTGGCAAGCCAGCGGGAGGAGACTGGGTGAGCAGTTCTTC. It translates to CAWQASGRRLGEQFF.

This rearrangement joins TRBV4-3 to TRBJ1-1, with D possibly being TRBD1 (5 bases). V was trimmed by 0 bases and J by 4 bases, leaving 12 bases between them. CDR1 and CDR2 (germline): LGHNA, YSLEER. The CDR3 covers 15 residues. The CDR3 DNA reads TGCGCCAGCAGCCAAGATCGGCGGGGGGGCACTGAAGCTTTCTTT. This encodes CASSQDRRGGTEAFF.

The V call is TRBV15, the J call TRBJ2-1; TRBD2 matches at 12 bases. The CDR3 runs 17 residues. The V gene's germline CDR1 is LNHNV and CDR2 YYDKDF (reference sequence). The ends lost 1 base at V and 5 bases at J; junction bases unmatched: 6. For the CDR3, the DNA is TGTGCCACCAGCAGAGTGGCTAGCGGGAGGGGGGACAATGAGCAGTTCTTC. Translating gives CATSRVASGRGDNEQFF.

This clone was detected a few times. CDR3 bases: TGTGCCAGCAGTCTGAGCGGGAGGGCCAACGAGCAGTTCTTC. Its protein is CASSLSGRANEQFF. The genes are TRBV7-8 and TRBJ2-1; 10 nucleotides line up with TRBD2. The CDR3 loop spans 14 amino acids. J was trimmed by 10 bases and V by 6 bases; bases with no gene match: 9. Germline-derived CDR1 and CDR2 are SGHVS and FQNEAQ.

This clone was seen only a few times. The sample has other DNA sequences that encode this CDR3 too. This chain joins TRBV30 and TRBJ1-5, with D uncertain. Germline CDR1 reads GTSNPN; CDR2 reads SVGIG (reference sequence). The CDR3 runs 15 residues. Trimming left V 0 bases short and J 0 bases short, with 9 bases between. The CDR3 sequence is CAWSVPAYSNQPQHF. Written as DNA, the CDR3 is TGTGCCTGGAGTGTCCCCGCCTATAGCAATCAGCCCCAGCATTTT. The full variable domain, in which reference TRBV30 and TRBJ1-5 provide the parts outside the CDR3, is SQTIHQWPATLVQPVGSPLSLECTVEGTSNPNLYWYRQAAGRGLQLLFYSVGIGQISSEVPQNLSASRPQDRQFILSSKKLLLSDSGFYLCAWSVPAYSNQPQHFGDGTRLSIL.

The V call is TRBV7-2, the J call TRBJ1-5; 7 nucleotides align to TRBD1. The CDR3 length is 15 residues. Germline V gives CDR1 SGHTA, CDR2 FQGNSA. The ends lost 4 bases at V and 3 bases at J; junction bases unmatched: 6. Here the CDR3 DNA reads TGTGCCAGCAGCTATGGACAGGCTTACAATCAGCCCCAGCATTTT. It specifies CASSYGQAYNQPQHF. Full variable domain (remainder filled in from reference TRBV7-2 and TRBJ1-5): GAGVSQSPSNKVTEKGKDVELRCDPISGHTALYWYRQSLGQGLEFLIYFQGNSAPDKSGLPSDRFSAERTGGSVSTLTIQRTQQEDSAVYLCASSYGQAYNQPQHFGDGTRLSIL.

This chain joins TRBV28 and TRBJ1-2; TRBD1 might be the D (6 bases). The CDR3 length is 16 residues. CDR1 and CDR2 (germline): MDHEN, SYDVKM. V was shortened by 1 base and J by 8 bases, with 20 bases between the two germline ends. The CDR3 region has the DNA TGTGCCAGCAGTTTATTCATGCCACCAGGGGCAGAAGGCTACACCTTC. This codes for CASSLFMPPGAEGYTF.

The chain couples TRBV11-3 to TRBJ1-2, with 8 bases identical to TRBD1. With V trimmed by 5 bases and J by 5 bases, 13 bases remained unmatched. Germline CDR1 and CDR2: SGHNT and YENEEA. The CDR3 covers 16 residues. The CDR3 loop is CASSPPGATGAYGYTF. In DNA, the CDR3 is TGTGCCAGCAGCCCCCCGGGGGCGACAGGGGCTTATGGCTACACCTTC.

The V call is TRBV28, the J call TRBJ2-6, with D tentatively TRBD2 (6 bases). The CDR3 totals 16 residues. From germline, CDR1 is MDHEN and CDR2 SYDVKM. V lost 7 bases and J lost 0, with 13 bases in between. CDR3 bases: TGTGCCAGCAAGGGAGCGGGTACCTCTGGGGCCAACGTCCTGACTTTC. Residues: CASKGAGTSGANVLTF.

A word on this clone: Other DNA sequences in this sample translate to the same CDR3. V is TRBV15 and J is TRBJ1-2, with D possibly being TRBD1 (6 bases). The V end lost 0 bases, the J end lost 1 base, and 6 bases lay between the germline ends. The CDR3 is 14 residues long. The V gene's germline CDR1 is LNHNV and CDR2 YYDKDF (reference sequence). The CDR3 DNA follows: TGTGCCACCAGCAGAGACAGGGGTAACTATGGCTACACCTTC. Its translation is CATSRDRGNYGYTF.

V gene TRBV6-6 combines with J gene TRBJ1-1; 9 nucleotides align to TRBD1. Looked up from germline, CDR1 is MNHNY and CDR2 is SVGAGI (reference sequence). This CDR3 is built from 15 residues. V shed 4 bases and J 3 bases; nucleotides not matched to a gene: 6. CDR3 DNA sequence: TGTGCCAGCAGTTTGAACAGGGGGCCTCACACTGAAGCTTTCTTT. It yields the protein CASSLNRGPHTEAFF.

The gene calls are TRBV6-5 and TRBJ2-2, with a possible D match to TRBD2 (6 bases). CDR3 length: 15 amino acids. V was pared by 7 bases and J by 0 bases, with 12 bases between. Germline V gives CDR1 MNHEY, CDR2 SVGAGI. The CDR3 sequence is CASTRDSANTGELFF. The CDR3 nucleotides are TGTGCCAGCACTCGGGACTCAGCGAACACCGGGGAGCTGTTTTTT.

The chain has TRBV19 and TRBJ2-5, with 9 bases fitting TRBD2. V gave up 3 bases and J gave up 2 bases; unmatched junction bases: 4. CDR1 and CDR2 (germline): LNHDA, SQIVND (reference sequence). This CDR3 region has 15 residues. In DNA form, the CDR3 reads TGTGCCAGTAGTATTCTAGCGGGATGGCAAGAGACCCAGTACTTC. Translated: CASSILAGWQETQYF.